The 7 T cell receptor beta chains below all came from one sample that was sequenced in a study of Graves' ophthalmopathy and Graves' hyperthyroidism (dated by TCRdb to 2016 to 2018). Sequencing instrument: Illumina HiSeq 2000. For repertoire sequencing, the TCR beta CDR3 regions were amplified from RNA transcripts. HTBI primers and the Qiagen OneStep RT-PCR kit were used in a first-round RT-PCR, which was followed by a second-round multiplex PCR, size selection and purification. The public sequencing data were trimmed at Q25 with fastp and processed into clonotypes with MiXCR by TCRdb, which kept only in-frame beta chains. Rows are unified per CDR3 protein, each entry keeping the most common DNA and genes. This sample lists almost 750,000 distinct CDR3 sequences; 40% were detected once. The ten largest account for about 40% of the sample. The specimen sequenced was peripheral blood. The receptors originated from an adult man with Graves' ophthalmopathy.

The chain recombines TRBV15 with TRBJ2-3; 11 positions agree with TRBD2. Germline-derived CDR1 and CDR2 are LNHNV and YYDKDF (reference sequence). This CDR3 contains 16 residues. V was pared by 4 bases and J by 4 bases, with 7 bases of the junction left unmatched. As DNA, the CDR3 is TGTGCCACCAGCAAGTTAGCGGGAGGGATGGCAGATACGCAGTATTTT. Its protein is CATSKLAGGMADTQYF.

The V gene is TRBV19, the J gene TRBJ2-5; no clear D. Germline V CDR1 and CDR2: LNHDA, SQIVND (reference sequence). V was shortened by 11 bases and J by 0 bases, with 19 bases between the two germline ends. The CDR3 consists of 15 residues. The CDR3 reads CAWSVGLGYQETQYF. In DNA, the CDR3 is TGTGCCTGGAGTGTAGGTCTTGGATACCAAGAGACCCAGTACTTC.

This clonotype was counted at least ten times. J is TRBJ1-5 and V is TRBV7-2; D unclear. Per the germline V gene, CDR1 is SGHTA and CDR2 is FQGNSA. The V end was cut by 5 bases, the J end by 4 bases, with 9 bases between. The CDR3 runs 13 residues. The DNA of the CDR3 is TGTGCCAGCAGCAGAGAAGTTAATCAGCCCCAGCATTTT. It encodes CASSREVNQPQHF.

This clonotype appeared many times. One end of the junction does not line up with germline, which may come from a read error. This sequence joins TRBV7-7 and TRBJ2-7; D possibly corresponds to TRBD2 (6 bases). Germline CDR1 is SSHAT and CDR2 is FNYEAQ (reference sequence). The CDR3 has 15 residues. The CDR3 region is CASSLGPTRYYEQYF. The DNA for the CDR3 is TGTGCTAGCAGCTTAGGGCCGACTAGGTACTACGAGCAGTACTTC.

V and J are TRBV20-1 and TRBJ2-7; D assignment may be TRBD1 or TRBD2 (6 bases each). CDR1 is DFQATT, CDR2 SNEGSKA, per germline (reference sequence). Trimming took 3 bases from V and 0 from J, leaving 21 bases between them. The CDR3 is 17 residues long. Here the CDR3 DNA reads TGCAGTGCTAGCAACAGGGACTGGACGGAGCCCTCCTACGAGCAGTACTTC. Protein product: CSASNRDWTEPSYEQYF.

The table lists this clonotype with many counts. The chain combines TRBV10-2 with TRBJ1-1; D remains unclear. Per the germline V gene, CDR1 is WSHSY and CDR2 is SAAADI. The CDR3 totals 10 residues. The V and J ends lost 7 bases and 0 bases respectively, with 0 bases between them. In DNA form, the CDR3 reads TGCGCCAGCATGAACACTGAAGCTTTCTTT. Amino acids: CASMNTEAFF.

The rearrangement links TRBV7-9 to TRBJ2-2; 7 positions agree with TRBD1. Trimming removed 6 bases from V and 2 bases from J; junction bases left unmatched: 6. Looked up from germline, CDR1 is SEHNR and CDR2 is FQNEAQ (reference sequence). CDR3 length equals 15 residues. CDR3 protein: CASRPDRSNTGELFF. DNA of the CDR3: TGTGCCAGCAGACCGGACAGGTCTAACACCGGGGAGCTGTTTTTT. Complete variable domain (other parts from reference TRBV7-9 and TRBJ2-2): DTGVSQNPRHKITKRGQNVTFRCDPISEHNRLYWYRQTLGQGPEFLTYFQNEAQLEKSRLLSDRFSAERPKGSFSTLEIQRTEQGDSAMYLCASRPDRSNTGELFFGEGSRLTVL.